The text below deals with one TCR beta chain. Its antigen is not identified. PRAID featured prominent immunodeficiency. V dropped 6 bases and J dropped 2 bases, with 8 bases sitting between them. CDR1 and CDR2 (germline): SEHNR, FQNEAQ (reference sequence). The CDR3 runs to 13 residues. This specimen belongs to a study of stem cell transplantation in POMP-related autoinflammatory disease. On the study more broadly: Hypothesis: faulty thymoproteasomes impair CD8+ T-cell selection, skewing TRB repertoires. Before transplant, CD4+ T cells skewed naive and CD8+ proportions were low. Points from the study as a whole: A trend toward lower repertoire diversity and greater clonality appeared in every analyzed T-cell subset of PRAID patients. In PRAID patients, the number of distinct TRB V-J gene pairings was restricted.

Repertoires were generated with immunoSEQ multiplex PCR, while TCRdb's copy carries only in-frame clones and drops some. The sample has thousands of clones; just over 90% are singletons. The V and J genes are TRBV7-9 and TRBJ2-1; no definite D call. Here the sequenced sample was CD8+ T cells from PBMCs, taken before stem cell transplantation. This TCR came from a human donor with POMP-related autoinflammation and immune dysregulation (PRAID). CDR3: CASRDGAYNEQFF. Here the CDR3 DNA reads TGTGCCAGCAGAGATGGCGCCTACAATGAGCAGTTCTTC.